Listed below are T cell receptor beta chains from one sample, sequenced in a study of cytomegalovirus exposure and HLA in healthy donors. The protocol was immunoSEQ multiplex PCR, while the TCRdb copy is restricted to in-frame clones and leaves out a portion. Of 110,000 or so clones in the sample, around 87% were seen once. Sequencing input: PBMCs. These TCRs come from a woman between 18 and 29 years old in good health and CMV-seropositive. Each CDR3 is given with its conserved first and last residue. The order of the fields is CDR3 protein, CDR3 DNA, clone size, D gene, V gene, CDR3 length, J gene. The D gene is left open where the match is weak. Only some rows state a clone size, as once, few, many or a class for expanded clones.

CASTSGRSSSGEQFF | TGTGCCAGCACCTCCGGCCGCTCTTCATCAGGTGAGCAGTTCTTC | - | - | TRBV27 | 15 | TRBJ2-1
CASSGDRVISGEQYF | TGTGCCAGCAGCGGGGACAGGGTGATATCAGGCGAGCAGTACTTC | - | TRBD1 | TRBV7-8 | 15 | TRBJ2-7
CASSAGASYNSPLHF | TGCGCCAGCAGCGCAGGGGCATCCTATAATTCACCCCTCCACTTT | - | - | TRBV5-1 | 15 | TRBJ1-6
CASSPPLGFGGIGYTF | TGTGCCAGCAGCCCGCCCCTTGGGTTCGGGGGGATCGGCTACACCTTC | - | - | TRBV5-4 | 16 | TRBJ1-2
CASSVDYEQYF | TGTGCCAGCAGTGTAGACTACGAGCAGTACTTC | - | - | TRBV2 | 11 | TRBJ2-7
CASRKGLASYEQYF | TGTGCCAGCAGGAAGGGACTAGCGAGTTACGAGCAGTACTTC | once | TRBD2 | TRBV27 | 14 | TRBJ2-7
CAISGGIRTGELFF | TGTGCCATCAGTGGCGGGATTCGCACCGGGGAGCTGTTTTTT | - | - | TRBV10-3 | 14 | TRBJ2-2
CASSEPQGNEQFF | TGTGCCAGCAGTGAACCGCAGGGAAATGAGCAGTTCTTC | - | - | TRBV2 | 13 | TRBJ2-1
CASSLDDRVPWDEQFF | TGCGCCAGCAGCTTGGATGACAGGGTCCCTTGGGATGAGCAGTTCTTC | - | TRBD1 | TRBV5-1 | 16 | TRBJ2-1
CASSSDGGIYNEQFF | TGTGCCAGCAGCTCAGATGGAGGTATTTATAATGAGCAGTTCTTC | - | - | TRBV11-3 | 15 | TRBJ2-1
CASSLRGRNDEQYF | TGTGCCAGCAGTTTAAGAGGGAGGAATGACGAGCAGTACTTC | - | - | TRBV27 | 14 | TRBJ2-7
CASSLGLAGDTQYF | TGTGCCAGCAGTTTAGGACTAGCGGGAGATACGCAGTATTTT | - | TRBD2 | TRBV27 | 14 | TRBJ2-3
CASRSGIRETQYF | TGTGCCAGCAGATCGGGAATTCGGGAGACCCAGTACTTC | - | - | TRBV2 | 13 | TRBJ2-5
CASSIGRGRGYEQFF | TGTGCCAGTAGTATAGGCCGGGGCAGGGGATATGAGCAGTTCTTC | - | - | TRBV19 | 15 | TRBJ2-1
CASSPDRGYGYTF | TGTGCCAGCAGTCCCGACAGGGGCTATGGCTACACCTTC | once | TRBD1 | TRBV5-4 | 13 | TRBJ1-2
CASSVGQGSHGYTF | TGTGCCAGCAGCGTTGGACAGGGATCGCATGGCTACACCTTC | - | TRBD1 | TRBV9 | 14 | TRBJ1-2
CASSSGSARGYNEQFF | TGTGCCAGCAGTTCTGGGTCAGCCAGAGGCTACAATGAGCAGTTCTTC | - | - | TRBV28 | 16 | TRBJ2-1
CASSPRGSGRNNEQFF | TGTGCCAGCAGCCCACGCGGTAGCGGGAGGAACAATGAGCAGTTCTTC | - | TRBD2 | TRBV9 | 16 | TRBJ2-1
CASSPPITGNEQFF | TGTGCCAGCTCACCACCGATCACCGGGAATGAGCAGTTCTTC | - | - | TRBV18 | 14 | TRBJ2-1
CASSLPTGEGGYTF | TGTGCCAGCAGTTTACCGACGGGGGAGGGTGGCTACACCTTC | - | - | TRBV28 | 14 | TRBJ1-2
CASSPDRESSYEQYF | TGTGCTAGCAGCCCCGACAGGGAGAGCTCCTACGAGCAGTACTTC | - | TRBD1 | TRBV7-7 | 15 | TRBJ2-7
CASSYSDTVTSPLHF | TGTGCCAGCAGTTACTCGGACACGGTGACTTCACCCCTCCACTTT | - | - | TRBV6-5 | 15 | TRBJ1-6
CASSPREGSSPLHF | TGTGCCAGCAGCCCCAGGGAGGGGAGTTCACCCCTCCACTTT | - | - | TRBV28 | 14 | TRBJ1-6
CASSSWPSGFLNEQYF | TGTGCCAGCAGCTCGTGGCCATCGGGGTTTCTTAACGAGCAGTACTTC | - | - | TRBV13 | 16 | TRBJ2-7
CASSGGTDNEQFF | TGTGCCAGCAGTGGGGGGACAGACAATGAGCAGTTCTTC | - | TRBD1 | TRBV25-1 | 13 | TRBJ2-1
CASSTTGGTDTQYF | TGCGCCAGCAGTACGACAGGGGGAACAGATACGCAGTATTTT | - | TRBD1 | TRBV5-1 | 14 | TRBJ2-3
CASSVGHQGLEEQYF | TGTGCCAGCAGCGTAGGTCATCAGGGGTTGGAGGAGCAGTACTTC | - | - | TRBV9 | 15 | TRBJ2-7
CASSFPLRNRYGYTF | TGTGCCAGCAGTTTTCCTCTCAGGAACCGCTATGGCTACACCTTC | - | - | TRBV28 | 15 | TRBJ1-2
CASSTLPSYGYTF | TGTGCCAGTAGTACTCTCCCCTCCTATGGCTACACCTTC | - | - | TRBV19 | 13 | TRBJ1-2
CASSSIDRGQYGYTF | TGCGCCAGCAGTTCTATCGACAGGGGGCAATATGGCTACACCTTC | - | TRBD1 | TRBV4-1 | 15 | TRBJ1-2
CASSRRTEGWYQPQHF | TGTGCCAGTAGTAGACGGACAGAAGGGTGGTATCAGCCCCAGCATTTT | once | - | TRBV19 | 16 | TRBJ1-5
CASSYSRGRGAEAFF | TGTGCCAGCAGTTACTCGCGGGGCAGGGGGGCTGAAGCTTTCTTT | - | TRBD1 | TRBV6-5 | 15 | TRBJ1-1
CASSLGDMPPGGYTF | TGCGCCAGCAGCTTGGGGGACATGCCCCCTGGGGGCTACACCTTC | - | - | TRBV5-1 | 15 | TRBJ1-2
CASSILGGQETQYF | TGTGCCAGTAGTATTCTAGGGGGCCAAGAGACCCAGTACTTC | once | - | TRBV19 | 14 | TRBJ2-5
CASSLGSGGRYEQFF | TGCGCCAGCAGCTTGGGGTCGGGGGGCCGGTATGAGCAGTTCTTC | - | - | TRBV5-1 | 15 | TRBJ2-1
CASNKRGTYEQYF | TGTGCCAGCAATAAAAGGGGGACCTACGAGCAGTACTTC | - | - | TRBV28 | 13 | TRBJ2-7
CASSFGGGYTF | TGTGCCAGCAGTTTCGGGGGGGGCTACACCTTC | - | - | TRBV28 | 11 | TRBJ1-2
CASSLGQGANQPQHF | TGTGCCAGCAGCTTAGGACAGGGGGCGAATCAGCCCCAGCATTTT | - | TRBD1 | TRBV7-8 | 15 | TRBJ1-5
CASSGVGRLSPLHF | TGTGCCAGTAGCGGGGTGGGGAGATTATCACCCCTCCACTTT | - | - | TRBV19 | 14 | TRBJ1-6
CASSLGQGSTGELFF | TGTGCCAGCAGCTTAGGACAGGGGAGTACCGGGGAGCTGTTTTTT | - | TRBD1 | TRBV7-3 | 15 | TRBJ2-2
CASSISGVPPEAFF | TGTGCCAGCAGTATATCCGGGGTCCCCCCTGAAGCTTTCTTT | - | - | TRBV25-1 | 14 | TRBJ1-1
CASSPTGGAYGELFF | TGCGCCAGCAGCCCTACAGGGGGCGCTTACGGGGAGCTGTTTTTT | - | TRBD1 | TRBV5-1 | 15 | TRBJ2-2
CASSTIKGGQGRYGYTF | TGTGCCAGCAGCACGATAAAGGGGGGACAGGGTAGATATGGCTACACCTTC | - | TRBD1 | TRBV11-2 | 17 | TRBJ1-2
CASSPQGNSPLHF | TGTGCCAGTTCTCCTCAGGGAAATTCACCCCTCCACTTT | - | - | TRBV19 | 13 | TRBJ1-6
CASSLSPAGELFF | TGTGCCAGCAGCTTGTCCCCGGCCGGGGAGCTGTTTTTT | - | - | TRBV11-3 | 13 | TRBJ2-2
CASSLVGQPYEQYF | TGTGCCAGCAGCTTGGTGGGACAGCCCTACGAGCAGTACTTC | - | TRBD1 | TRBV5-4 | 14 | TRBJ2-7